This T cell receptor beta chain was found in a study of shared clonotypes between healthy human individuals. Study results and caveats: Lower generation probabilities were found for non-shared clonotypes than for those shared by all four donors.

A remark on this clone: Its antigen is unidentified. Other DNA sequences in this sample translate to the same CDR3.

The assay used deep level. Genomic DNA of each subset was evenly split across several immunoSEQ plates. Only in-frame clones appear in the TCRdb table, and some are missing; sequencing was by immunoSEQ multiplex PCR. The table records a few million clones, approximately 93% of them present only once. Sequenced: naive CD4+ T cells from PBMCs. Subset noted: CD45RA+ positively selected. The clonotype was recovered from a man in his late teens or twenties in good health. Some clones in this sample may be carry-over from other donors' samples.

The CDR3 coding sequence is TGTGCCAGCCGGACAGGGGGCGCGAACACCGGGGAGCTGTTTTTT. It yields the protein CASRTGGANTGELFF. V is TRBV28 and J is TRBJ2-2; 11 bases agree with TRBD1. This CDR3 region has 15 residues. After removal of 8 bases from V and 0 bases from J, the junction contained 2 bases not matched to a gene. In germline, CDR1 is MDHEN, CDR2 SYDVKM. Using reference TRBV28 and TRBJ2-2 for the parts outside the CDR3, the full variable domain is DVKVTQSSRYLVKRTGEKVFLECVQDMDHENMFWYRQDPGLGLRLIYFSYDVKMKEKGDIPEGYSVSREKKERFSLILESASTNQTSMYLCASRTGGANTGELFFGEGSRLTVL.